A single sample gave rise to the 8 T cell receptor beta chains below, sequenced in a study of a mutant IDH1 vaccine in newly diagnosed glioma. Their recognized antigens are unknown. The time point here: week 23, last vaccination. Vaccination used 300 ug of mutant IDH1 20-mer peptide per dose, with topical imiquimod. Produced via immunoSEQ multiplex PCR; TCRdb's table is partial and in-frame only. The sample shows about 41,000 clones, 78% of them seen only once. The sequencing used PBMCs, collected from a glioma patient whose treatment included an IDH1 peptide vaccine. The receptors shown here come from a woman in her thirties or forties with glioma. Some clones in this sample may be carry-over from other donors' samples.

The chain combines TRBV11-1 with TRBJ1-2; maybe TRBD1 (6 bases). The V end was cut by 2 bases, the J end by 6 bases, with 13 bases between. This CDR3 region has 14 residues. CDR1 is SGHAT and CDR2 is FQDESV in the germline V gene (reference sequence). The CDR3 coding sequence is TGTGCCAGCAGCTTAACAGGGTCCGCCAATGGCTACACCTTC. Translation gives CASSLTGSANGYTF.

CDR3 nucleotides: TGTGCCAGCAGCCCCAGGGGGCTAAATGAAAAACTGTTTTTT. This encodes CASSPRGLNEKLFF. The chain combines TRBV7-8 with TRBJ1-4, with 8 bases fitting TRBD1. V was pared by 5 bases and J by 5 bases, with 4 bases of the junction left unmatched. Germline CDR1 SGHVS, CDR2 FQNEAQ. The CDR3 consists of 14 residues. Filled out from reference TRBV7-8 and TRBJ1-4, the complete variable domain reads GAGVSQSPRYKVAKRGQDVALRCDPISGHVSLFWYQQALGQGPEFLTYFQNEAQLDKSGLPSDRFFAERPEGSVSTLKIQRTQQEDSAVYLCASSPRGLNEKLFFGSGTQLSVL.

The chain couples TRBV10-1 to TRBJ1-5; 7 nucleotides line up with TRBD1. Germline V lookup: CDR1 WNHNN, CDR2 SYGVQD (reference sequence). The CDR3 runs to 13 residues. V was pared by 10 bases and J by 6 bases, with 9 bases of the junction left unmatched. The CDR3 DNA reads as TGCGCCACCCCCCCGGGACAGAGTCAGCCCCAGCATTTT. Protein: CATPPGQSQPQHF.

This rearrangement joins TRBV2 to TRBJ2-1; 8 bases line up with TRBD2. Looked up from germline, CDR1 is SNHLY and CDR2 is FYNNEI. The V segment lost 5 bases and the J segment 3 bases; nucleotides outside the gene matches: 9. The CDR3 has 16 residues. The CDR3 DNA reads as TGTGCCAGCAGTCGAGGGGAGCGGGGGAGCTACAATGAGCAGTTCTTC. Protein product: CASSRGERGSYNEQFF.

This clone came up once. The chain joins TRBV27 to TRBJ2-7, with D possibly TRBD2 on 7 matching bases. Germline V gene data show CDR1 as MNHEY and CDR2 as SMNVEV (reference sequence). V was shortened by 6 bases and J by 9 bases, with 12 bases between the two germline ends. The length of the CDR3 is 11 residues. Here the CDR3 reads CASSLRGAQYF. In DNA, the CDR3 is TGTGCCAGCAGCTTACGGGGGGCGCAGTACTTC.

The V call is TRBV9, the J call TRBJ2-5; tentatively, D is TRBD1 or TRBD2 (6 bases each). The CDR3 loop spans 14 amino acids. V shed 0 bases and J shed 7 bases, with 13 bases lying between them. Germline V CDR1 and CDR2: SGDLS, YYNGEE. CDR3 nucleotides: TGTGCCAGCAGCGTAGAGGGGGGATCGGGGACCCAGTACTTC. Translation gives CASSVEGGSGTQYF.

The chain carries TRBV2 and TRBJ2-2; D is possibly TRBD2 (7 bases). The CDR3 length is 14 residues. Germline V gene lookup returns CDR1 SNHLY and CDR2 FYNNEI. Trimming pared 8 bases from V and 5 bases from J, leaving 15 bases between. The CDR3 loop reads CASGGARLTGELFF. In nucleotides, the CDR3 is TGTGCCAGCGGGGGGGCTAGGCTTACCGGGGAGCTGTTTTTT.

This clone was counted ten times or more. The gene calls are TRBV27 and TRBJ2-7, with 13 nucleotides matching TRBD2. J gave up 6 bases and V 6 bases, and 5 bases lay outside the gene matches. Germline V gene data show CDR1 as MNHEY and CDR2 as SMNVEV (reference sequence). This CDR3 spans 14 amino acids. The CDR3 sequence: CASRRTSGRSEQYF. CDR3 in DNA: TGTGCCAGCAGAAGGACTAGCGGGAGAAGCGAGCAGTACTTC.